This T cell receptor (beta chain) was sequenced in a study of T-cell memory formation after mild COVID-19. Whole-study findings and limits: Contracting clones localized mainly to CM and EM when CD4+ and mainly to EMRA when CD8+.

This clonotype was counted many times. Its antigen is unidentified. Looked up from germline, CDR1 is SGHRS and CDR2 is YFSETQ. The trim removed 5 bases at V and 6 bases at J, leaving 7 bases unmatched. This CDR3 region has 15 residues. Via MiXCR, TCRdb re-called the 5' RACE reads, giving one row per CDR3 protein. The data hold about 280,000 distinct CDR3 sequences, with roughly 8.2% observed a single time. Sequencing used PBMCs or a T cell subset sorted from them (not recorded which). The V call is TRBV5-1, the J call TRBJ2-1; TRBD2 matches 11 bases. This clonotype was obtained from a man younger than 35 who had mild COVID-19 (a few samples of this study predate the infection). Cell type and time point are not known. The CDR3 sequence: CASRDGTSGLNEQFF. The CDR3 region has the DNA TGCGCCAGCAGGGACGGGACTAGCGGCCTCAATGAGCAGTTCTTC.